This T cell receptor beta chain was captured by sequencing in a study of cytomegalovirus exposure and HLA in healthy donors. About the study: A data release that came early held tens of millions of unique TCRs from HLA-typed donors.

V dropped 11 bases and J dropped 1 base, with 17 bases sitting between them. This CDR3 contains 14 residues. Looked up from germline, CDR1 is SEHNR and CDR2 is FQNEAQ (reference sequence). The PCR ran on 60 Vbeta and 13 Jbeta primers. Assay: immunoSEQ multiplex PCR; the TCRdb copy retains only in-frame clones and omits some. The repertoire has around 92,000 clones, around 80% of them found once; the top ten carry approximately 9.2%. The TCR sequence derives from a human donor in good health. This rearrangement joins TRBV7-9 to TRBJ1-1; perhaps TRBD1 as D (5 bases). Source material: PBMCs. For the CDR3, the DNA is TGTGCCGGGGACCGAGGGACTGGGAACACTGAAGCTTTCTTT. Amino acid sequence: CAGDRGTGNTEAFF.